These 2 T cell receptor beta chains were all obtained from the same sample, sequenced in a study of identical twins. From the 5' RACE reads, TCRdb called clonotypes with MiXCR, one entry per CDR3 protein. This repertoire shows about 520,000 distinct CDR3 sequences, under 25% found once; its top ten account for 0.75% to 0.95%. These records were also assigned to another study, of T cells expressing NK-cell markers.

The specimen sequenced was CD4+ T cells sorted from blood. These receptors were taken from a woman younger than 30 in good health.

This clonotype has ten or more counts. V is TRBV20-1 and J is TRBJ2-2; unclear D gene. This CDR3 has 12 amino acids. Trimming took off 3 bases at V and 5 bases at J, with 7 bases between the two ends. Germline assignment: CDR1 DFQATT and CDR2 SNEGSKA (reference sequence). CDR3 nucleotides: TGCAGTGCTAGTAGAGTTACCGGGGAGCTGTTTTTT. This encodes CSASRVTGELFF.

V gene TRBV7-9 combines with J gene TRBJ1-6; 7 nucleotides align to TRBD1. The CDR3 consists of 15 residues. The junction had 5 bases not matched to a gene; V was cut back by 3 bases and J by 6 bases. The germline gives CDR1 SEHNR, CDR2 FQNEAQ (reference sequence). CDR3 sequence: CASSFWNRGNSPLHF. CDR3 bases: TGTGCCAGCAGCTTTTGGAACAGGGGTAATTCACCCCTCCACTTT. Combining the CDR3 with reference TRBV7-9 and TRBJ1-6 gives the whole variable domain DTGVSQNPRHKITKRGQNVTFRCDPISEHNRLYWYRQTLGQGPEFLTYFQNEAQLEKSRLLSDRFSAERPKGSFSTLEIQRTEQGDSAMYLCASSFWNRGNSPLHFGNGTRLTVT.